One and the same sample provided the 18 T cell receptor beta chains below, sequenced in a study of T cell responses to AZD1222 COVID-19 vaccine listed by TCRdb under 2021. The time point label on this specimen signifies: about 28 days (+/-7) after the second vaccine dose. The protocol used for the library was the immunoSEQ multiplex PCR assay. What TCRdb holds here is the immuneACCESS table cut down to in-frame rearrangements. Part of the clones is not present; checked against another copy, under half of the missing clones reflect an unresolved V gene, and the others are unexplained. The sample yields approximately 270,000 clones; approximately 94% were counted once. Roughly 0.6% of the sample is taken by the ten largest. Specimen: peripheral blood, collected 28 days after the second AZD1222 dose. Source of these receptors: an adult who received the AZD1222 COVID-19 vaccine.

As to this clone: Other DNA sequences in the sample encode the same CDR3. The V and J genes are TRBV10-3 and TRBJ1-6; the match to TRBD1 covers 9 bases. The CDR3 consists of 14 residues. Germline assignment: CDR1 ENHRY and CDR2 SYGVKD. V lost 5 bases, J lost 7 bases, and 3 bases stayed unmatched. This CDR3 is CAISRDRENSPLHF. The CDR3 nucleotides read TGTGCCATCAGTCGGGACAGGGAAAATTCACCCCTCCACTTT.

The chain has TRBV18 and TRBJ1-2, with 9 positions matching TRBD1. The CDR3 runs 14 residues. Germline V gene lookup returns CDR1 KGHSH and CDR2 LQKENI. V lost 4 bases and J lost 8; bases outside the gene matches: 8. CDR3 sequence reads: CASSLSGQGRGYTF. CDR3 coding DNA: TGTGCCAGCTCACTTTCCGGACAGGGGAGGGGCTACACCTTC.

The V and J genes are TRBV24-1 and TRBJ2-2; 11 bases agree with TRBD1. Germline V gene data show CDR1 as KGHDR and CDR2 as SFDVKD. With 5 bases clipped from V and 3 bases from J, the junction kept 7 bases outside the gene matches. The CDR3 consists of 17 residues. CDR3 in amino acids: CATSGWPGQGDTGELFF. As DNA, the CDR3 is TGTGCCACCAGTGGTTGGCCGGGACAGGGGGACACCGGGGAGCTGTTTTTT.

J is TRBJ1-5 and V is TRBV18; weak D call: TRBD1 (6 bases). In germline, CDR1 is KGHSH, CDR2 LQKENI. This CDR3 region has 12 residues. Trimming removed 3 bases from V and 15 bases from J, with 15 bases in between. The CDR3 nucleotides read TGTGCCAGCTCACCGGGGGGACACGGATTGCATTTT. Amino acid sequence: CASSPGGHGLHF.

The count of this clone is one. This chain connects TRBV6-4 to TRBJ1-5; no clear D. Germline V gives CDR1 MRHNA, CDR2 SNTAGT. The CDR3 runs 14 residues. The V and J ends lost 10 bases and 7 bases respectively, with 20 bases between them. The CDR3 sequence is CATPIQAGRQPQHF. DNA of the CDR3: TGTGCCACACCGATTCAGGCAGGCCGCCAGCCCCAGCATTTT.

J is TRBJ2-7 and V is TRBV5-1; 9 positions agree with TRBD1. V lost 4 bases, J lost 3 bases, and 11 bases stayed unmatched. The CDR3 totals 16 residues. CDR1 is SGHRS, CDR2 YFSETQ, per germline. In DNA, the CDR3 is TGCGCCAGCAGCCTCTCGCCAACAGGGGGCGGCTACGAGCAGTACTTC. It is translated as CASSLSPTGGGYEQYF. The variable domain in full, completed from reference TRBV5-1 and TRBJ2-7, reads KAGVTQTPRYLIKTRGQQVTLSCSPISGHRSVSWYQQTPGQGLQFLFEYFSETQRNKGNFPGRFSGRQFSNSRSEMNVSTLELGDSALYLCASSLSPTGGGYEQYFGPGTRLTVT.

The rearrangement joins TRBV7-3 to TRBJ2-7, with 8 nucleotides matching TRBD1. Germline V lookup: CDR1 SGHTA, CDR2 FQGTGA. The CDR3 sequence is 13 residues long. The V segment lost 2 bases and the J segment 3 bases; nucleotides outside the gene matches: 0. CDR3 nucleotide sequence: TGTGCCAGCAGCTTAGACAGGGGCTACGAGCAGTACTTC. Amino acid sequence: CASSLDRGYEQYF. Based on the CDR3 plus reference TRBV7-3 and TRBJ2-7, the full variable domain is GAGVSQTPSNKVTEKGKYVELRCDPISGHTALYWYRQSLGQGPEFLIYFQGTGAADDSGLPNDRFFAVRPEGSVSTLKIQRTERGDSAVYLCASSLDRGYEQYFGPGTRLTVT.

V is TRBV7-3 and J is TRBJ2-6; D remains unclear. V gave up 5 bases and J gave up 5 bases, with 13 bases separating them. The CDR3 runs to 15 residues. The germline gives CDR1 SGHTA, CDR2 FQGTGA. CDR3 protein: CASSTTGAWANVLTF. For the CDR3, the DNA is TGTGCCAGCAGCACCACGGGTGCTTGGGCCAACGTCCTGACTTTC.

This clone came up once. At the DNA level, this CDR3 is encoded by other sequences in the same sample as well. V gene TRBV24-1 combines with J gene TRBJ2-7; D is uncertain. The germline CDR1 and CDR2 sequences are KGHDR and SFDVKD. Trimming shortened V by 4 bases and J by 1 base, and 7 bases separated the two germline ends. This CDR3 is built from 13 residues. The CDR3 region is CATSDPGSYEQYF. The CDR3, as DNA: TGTGCCACCAGTGACCCTGGTTCCTACGAGCAGTACTTC.

V gene TRBV15 combines with J gene TRBJ2-7, with unresolved D. Per the germline V gene, CDR1 is LNHNV and CDR2 is YYDKDF (reference sequence). The CDR3 consists of 12 residues. V was trimmed by 1 base and J by 4 bases, leaving 5 bases between them. The CDR3 region is CATSRAGYEQYF. The DNA of the CDR3 is TGTGCCACCAGCAGAGCTGGGTACGAGCAGTACTTC.

V gene TRBV2 combines with J gene TRBJ1-5, with TRBD1 matching 8 bases. The CDR3 spans 14 residues. J gave up 8 bases and V 5 bases, and 8 bases lay outside the gene matches. CDR1 is SNHLY, CDR2 FYNNEI, per germline. DNA of the CDR3: TGTGCCAGCAGTTTGACAGGGGCGGAAGAGCCCCAGCATTTT. It translates to CASSLTGAEEPQHF.

V usage is TRBV10-3 and J usage is TRBJ1-5; D is undetermined. Germline V lookup: CDR1 ENHRY, CDR2 SYGVKD. The CDR3 consists of 15 residues. V was trimmed by 0 bases and J by 5 bases, leaving 11 bases between them. The CDR3 reads CAISESQRRDQPQHF. CDR3 coding DNA: TGTGCCATCAGTGAGTCCCAGAGGAGGGATCAGCCCCAGCATTTT.

The chain uses TRBV2 and TRBJ2-5; no clear D gene. CDR3 length: 14 amino acids. Deletions cut 3 bases from V and 5 bases from J, with 13 bases between. Germline V gives CDR1 SNHLY, CDR2 FYNNEI. The CDR3 here is CASSDGLDGETQYF. CDR3 coding DNA: TGTGCCAGCAGTGATGGTTTGGACGGCGAGACCCAGTACTTC.

The chain is built from TRBV11-3 and TRBJ2-7; TRBD1 matches 10 bases. Germline CDR1 SGHNT, CDR2 YENEEA. V dropped 5 bases and J dropped 3; count of bases not matched to a gene: 4. The CDR3 runs 14 residues. The CDR3 loop reads CASSPGTGDYEQYF. The CDR3 coding sequence is TGTGCCAGCAGCCCCGGGACAGGGGACTACGAGCAGTACTTC.

The V call is TRBV7-9, the J call TRBJ2-3, with no clear D. Trimming pared 0 bases from V and 9 bases from J, leaving 13 bases between. The CDR3 is 14 residues long. The germline gives CDR1 SEHNR, CDR2 FQNEAQ (reference sequence). CDR3 sequence (DNA): TGTGCCAGCAGCTTAGCCCCAAGGGAAATAACGCAGTATTTT. This translates into CASSLAPREITQYF.

On this clone: Mismatch with germline at one junction end may stem from a read error. The chain couples TRBV28 to TRBJ2-4; 7 nucleotides align to TRBD1. The CDR3 is 12 residues long. Germline CDR1 MDHEN, CDR2 SYDVKM. The DNA for the CDR3 is TGTGCCAGCGGGACAGCCGAAAACATTCAGTACTTC. This codes for CASGTAENIQYF.

The V and J genes are TRBV5-5 and TRBJ1-1; no reliable D call. V lost 4 bases to trimming and J lost 6 bases, with 16 bases between them. Germline CDR1 reads SGHKS; CDR2 reads YYEKEE (reference sequence). The CDR3 is 14 amino acids. The CDR3 sequence is CASSLQSPGPEAFF. In DNA, the CDR3 is TGTGCCAGCAGCCTTCAGAGCCCGGGTCCTGAAGCTTTCTTT.

J is TRBJ2-1 and V is TRBV6-5; TRBD2 agrees at 8 bases. Germline V gene sequence: CDR1 MNHEY, CDR2 SVGAGI. V lost 4 bases, J lost 13 bases, and 9 bases stayed unmatched. There are 13 residues in the CDR3. The CDR3 protein is CASSSAGREDQFF. DNA for the CDR3: TGTGCCAGCAGTTCGGCAGGGCGGGAGGATCAGTTCTTC.